This TCR beta chain is drawn from a study of identifying expanded T cells in peripheral blood. Whole-study findings and limits: Technical replicates showed about 1.2 changed clones; roughly two weeks about 16; four weeks 19. Roughly 2-week clone count variance significantly increased as total template count grew.

During the collection period, no donor immune events like infections were recorded. Points on this clone: Its antigen is not known.

The protocol was immunoSEQ multiplex PCR, while the TCRdb copy is restricted to in-frame clones and leaves out a portion. The table has over 100,000 clones, roughly nine tenths seen once. The sequenced material came from blood. This receptor was obtained from a person between 18 and 75 years old in good health.

Here the CDR3 reads CASSLEGARETQYF. The CDR3 bases are TGCGCCAGCAGCTTAGAAGGGGCCCGTGAGACCCAGTACTTC. The chain has TRBV5-1 and TRBJ2-5, with D possibly matching TRBD1 (5 bases). Germline values: CDR1 SGHRS, CDR2 YFSETQ. This CDR3 has 14 residues. Trimming cost V 2 bases and J 5 bases, with 13 bases left between them.